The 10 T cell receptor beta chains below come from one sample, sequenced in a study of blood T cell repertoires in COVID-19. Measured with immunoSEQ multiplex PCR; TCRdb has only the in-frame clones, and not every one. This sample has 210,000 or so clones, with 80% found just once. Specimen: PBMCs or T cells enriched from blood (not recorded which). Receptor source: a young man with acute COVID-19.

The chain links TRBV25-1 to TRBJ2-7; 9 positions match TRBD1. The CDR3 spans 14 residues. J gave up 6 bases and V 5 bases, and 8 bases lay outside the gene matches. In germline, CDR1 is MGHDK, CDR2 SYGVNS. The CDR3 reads CASSLYRGLCEQYF. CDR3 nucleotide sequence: TGTGCCAGCAGTCTCTACAGGGGGCTGTGCGAGCAGTACTTC.

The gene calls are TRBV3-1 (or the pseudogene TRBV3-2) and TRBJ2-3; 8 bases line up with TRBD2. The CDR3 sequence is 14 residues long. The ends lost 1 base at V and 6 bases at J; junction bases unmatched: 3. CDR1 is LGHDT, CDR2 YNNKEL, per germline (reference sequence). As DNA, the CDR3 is TGTGCCAGCAGCCAAGGGACTAGCTCGGATACGCAGTATTTT. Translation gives CASSQGTSSDTQYF.

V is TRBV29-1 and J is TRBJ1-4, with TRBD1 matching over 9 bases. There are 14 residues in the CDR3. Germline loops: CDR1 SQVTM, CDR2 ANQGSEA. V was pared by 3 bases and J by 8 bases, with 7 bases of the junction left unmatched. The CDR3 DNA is TGCAGCGTTGAGATACAGGGGGCCGGGGAAAAACTGTTTTTT. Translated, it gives CSVEIQGAGEKLFF.

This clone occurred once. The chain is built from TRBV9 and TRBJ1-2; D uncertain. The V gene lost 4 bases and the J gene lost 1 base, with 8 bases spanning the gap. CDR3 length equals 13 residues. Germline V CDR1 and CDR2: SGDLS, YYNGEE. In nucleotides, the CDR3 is TGTGCCAGCAGCTCCGGGAGTAACTATGGCTACACCTTC. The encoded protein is CASSSGSNYGYTF.

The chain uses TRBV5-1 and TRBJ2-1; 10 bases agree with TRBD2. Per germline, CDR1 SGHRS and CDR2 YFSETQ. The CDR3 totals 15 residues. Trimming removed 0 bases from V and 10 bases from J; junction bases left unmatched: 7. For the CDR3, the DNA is TGCGCCAGCAGCTTGGTTGCTAGCGGGGGTGGAGAGCAGTTCTTC. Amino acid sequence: CASSLVASGGGEQFF.

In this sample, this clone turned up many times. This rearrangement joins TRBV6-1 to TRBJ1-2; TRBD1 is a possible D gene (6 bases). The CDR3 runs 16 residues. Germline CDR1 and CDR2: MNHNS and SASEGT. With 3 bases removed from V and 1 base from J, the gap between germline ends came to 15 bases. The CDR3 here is CASSDKTGFHNYGYTF. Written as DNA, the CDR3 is TGTGCCAGCAGTGATAAGACAGGCTTCCATAACTATGGCTACACCTTC.

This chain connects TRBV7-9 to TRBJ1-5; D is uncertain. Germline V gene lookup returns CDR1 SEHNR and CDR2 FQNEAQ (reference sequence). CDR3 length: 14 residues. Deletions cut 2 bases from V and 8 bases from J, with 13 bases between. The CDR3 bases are TGTGCCAGCAGCTTAAAGGGAGATGTCAAGCCCCAGCATTTT. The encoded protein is CASSLKGDVKPQHF.

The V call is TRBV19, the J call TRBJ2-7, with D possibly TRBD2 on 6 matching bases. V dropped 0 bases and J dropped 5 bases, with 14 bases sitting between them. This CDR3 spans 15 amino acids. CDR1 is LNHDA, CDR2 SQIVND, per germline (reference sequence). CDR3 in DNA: TGTGCCAGTAGTATAGATCTGGGACTCTGGGACGAGCAGTACTTC. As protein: CASSIDLGLWDEQYF.

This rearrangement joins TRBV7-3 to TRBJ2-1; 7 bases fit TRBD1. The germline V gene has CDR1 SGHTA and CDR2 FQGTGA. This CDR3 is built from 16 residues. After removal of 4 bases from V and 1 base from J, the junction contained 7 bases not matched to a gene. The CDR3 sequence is CASSWGDRVSYNEQFF. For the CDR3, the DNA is TGTGCCAGCAGCTGGGGCGACAGGGTTTCCTACAATGAGCAGTTCTTC.

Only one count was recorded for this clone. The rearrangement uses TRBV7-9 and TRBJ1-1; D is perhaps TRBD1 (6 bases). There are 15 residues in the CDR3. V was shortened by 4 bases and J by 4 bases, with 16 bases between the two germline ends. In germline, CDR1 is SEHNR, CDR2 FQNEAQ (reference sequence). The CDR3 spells CASSSPLGAGTEAFF. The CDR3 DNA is TGTGCCAGCAGCTCTCCGCTGGGGGCAGGCACTGAAGCTTTCTTT.